The following is a T cell receptor (beta chain) sequence with its context. No cognate antigen has been identified for it. The record has no base qualities; no much larger clone is one base away. The sample is drawn from a study of blood T cell repertoires in COVID-19 (dated by TCRdb to the early 2020s). Looking at the study overall: Samples from collaborators originated in the United States, Italy and Spain and spanned both the acute and convalescent phases of COVID-19. Deeply sampled blood TCRbeta repertoires from subjects exposed to, actively infected with, or recovered from COVID-19 were included in the dataset. The samples were drawn from two sources: the first 160 participants of the ongoing ImmuneRACE study, and 1,254 subjects contributed by 6 global collaborators. Nearly every sample came with metadata listing a de-identified subject ID, COVID-19 status, age in years and sex. Where HLA class I and class II types were available, the types were taken from metadata supplied by the sample provider, not from assay-based typing. The material from the prospective study consisted of cDNA or gDNA derived from T cells, B-cell-depleted T cells, or PBMCs. A freely available public database, intended as a resource for researchers studying the immune response to SARS-CoV-2, is where the repertoires were released.

Study-wide conclusions, independent of this receptor: The quantity of clinical and demographic metadata differed by source and by participant and was supplied without curation.

One collaborating source in Seattle enrolled patients while the patients were actively infected and followed the patients over time throughout the course of disease. Each collaborating institution followed its own protocols to collect whole blood in K2EDTA tubes. For TCRbeta analysis, collaborator samples were shipped as frozen whole blood, as isolated PBMCs, or as DNA extracted from either sample type. According to the germline V gene, CDR1 reads MDHEN and CDR2 reads SYDVKM. Trimming at the junction amounts to 5 bases on V and 1 base on J, and the germline ends lie 7 bases apart. From the cysteine through the phenylalanine, the CDR3 covers 13 amino acids. This entry keeps only the CDR3 DNA: 39 bases, framed from base 1. TCRbeta CDR3 regions were amplified from genomic DNA by means of the immunoSEQ Assay, a bias-controlled multiplex PCR. Concerning the study's data processing: Nucleated cell counts per sample were estimated from amplification of reference gene primers within the assay. To quantify the absolute abundance of each unique TCRbeta CDR3 rearrangement, sequence reads were collapsed and filtered. For each sample, productive Simpson clonality was calculated as the square root of Simpson's diversity index over productive rearrangements. The source is immuneACCESS, and TCRdb retained only in-frame sequences with V and J called. Part of the clones is not carried over; for the studies checked, unresolved V genes explain less than half of this, and the remainder is unexplained. The DNA was the basis for D and trimming; V, J and clone size are from that table. The table for this sample lists 200,000 to 250,000 clones; 75% to 85% of them were counted only once. The ten largest make up 8% to 10% of the sample.

The rearrangement combines TRBV28 with TRBJ2-3; the D segment cannot be called with confidence. Material for sequencing was peripheral blood. This receptor was taken from a woman aged 80 or over with COVID-19, enrolled during active disease. In nucleotide form, the sequence is TGTGCCAGCAGTATACCAGGCACAGATACGCAGTATTTT. This yields the protein CASSIPGTDTQYF. Joined to the reference TRBV28 and TRBJ2-3 proteins, this CDR3 gives the full variable domain: DVKVTQSSRYLVKRTGEKVFLECVQDMDHENMFWYRQDPGLGLRLIYFSYDVKMKEKGDIPEGYSVSREKKERFSLILESASTNQTSMYLCASSIPGTDTQYFGPGTRLTVL.